This TCR beta chain originates from a study of T cells in localized non-small cell lung cancer. General observations from the study: A median of around 57 clones ranked among the top 100 in tumor appeared in adjacent lung. Uninvolved adjacent lung had more T cell clonality than any other tissue, topping tumor. Heterogeneity stays possible, as sequencing covered only one tumor region.

V shed 9 bases, J shed 6 bases, and the junction held 8 bases outside the gene matches. The CDR3 is 15 amino acids. The V gene's germline CDR1 is KGHSH and CDR2 LQKENI. Sequenced by immunoSEQ multiplex PCR; TCRdb stores in-frame clones only, minus some. The data show 48,000 or so clones, 70% to 85% seen once. In the case of this clone: Its antigen is not known.

The clonotype comes from a man aged 35 to 70 with stage I squamous cell lung carcinoma. Sample: peripheral blood, taken before any cancer treatment. J is TRBJ2-7 and V is TRBV18; 16 positions agree with TRBD2. The CDR3 DNA is TGTGCCAGTAAACCGGGACTAGCGGGGGGGCTCGAGCAGTACTTC. Translating gives CASKPGLAGGLEQYF.